This entry lists 22 T cell receptor beta chains sequenced from one sample in a study of lymphopenia after photon versus proton radiotherapy. Profiling relied on immunoSEQ multiplex PCR, and the TCRdb table lists in-frame clones only, not all of them. The profile shows 15,000 to 20,000 clones, roughly 81% of them singletons. Source: peripheral blood, taken from a patient treated with photon-based radiotherapy. Source of these receptors: a woman aged 50 to 65 with pancreatic cancer.

The chain is built from TRBV19 and TRBJ1-1; 7 bases line up with TRBD1. Germline CDR1 reads LNHDA; CDR2 reads SQIVND (reference sequence). Trimming cost V 5 bases and J 0 bases; bases outside gene matches: 12. There are 17 residues in the CDR3. The CDR3, as DNA: TGTGCCAGTAGTGGGGGTCCCGGGACAGCTATGAACACTGAAGCTTTCTTT. This codes for CASSGGPGTAMNTEAFF.

A few counts support this clone. This chain uses TRBV7-2 with TRBJ1-3; D is undetermined. The CDR3 sequence is 14 residues long. Trimming left V 5 bases short and J 2 bases short, with 10 bases between. CDR1 and CDR2 (germline): SGHTA, FQGNSA. CDR3: CASSGSLAGNTIYF. CDR3 DNA sequence: TGTGCCAGCAGCGGATCGCTGGCTGGAAACACCATATATTTT.

This sequence joins TRBV6-5 and TRBJ2-5; D may correspond to TRBD1 or TRBD2 (5 bases each). V lost 4 bases and J lost 2, with 14 bases in between. The CDR3 runs 15 residues. Per germline, CDR1 MNHEY and CDR2 SVGAGI. CDR3: CASSWDGTPQETQYF. The CDR3 region has the DNA TGTGCCAGCAGTTGGGACGGGACCCCACAAGAGACCCAGTACTTC.

This chain links TRBV18 with TRBJ1-5; D ambiguous. CDR3 length equals 13 residues. Germline V gene lookup returns CDR1 KGHSH and CDR2 LQKENI. V shed 4 bases and J shed 4 bases, with 8 bases lying between them. DNA for the CDR3: TGTGCCAGCTCACTAAACAGTAATCAGCCCCAGCATTTT. This translates into CASSLNSNQPQHF.

V usage is TRBV28 and J usage is TRBJ1-1; 7 nucleotides agree with TRBD1. Per the germline V gene, CDR1 is MDHEN and CDR2 is SYDVKM. This CDR3 has 14 residues. The J segment lost 11 bases and the V segment lost 7 bases, leaving 16 bases of the junction unmatched. CDR3 in DNA: TGTGCCAGCACCACCTTGCTAGGGGGCGGAATGGCTTTCTTT. Its translation: CASTTLLGGGMAFF.

CDR3 residues: CASSPLGKGMSTEAFF. CDR3 nucleotides: TGTGCCAGCAGTCCCCTAGGGAAGGGAATGAGCACTGAAGCTTTCTTT. The rearrangement uses TRBV27 and TRBJ1-1, with no clear D. Trimming took off 5 bases at V and 4 bases at J, with 20 bases between the two ends. This CDR3 is built from 16 residues. In germline, CDR1 is MNHEY, CDR2 SMNVEV (reference sequence).

This chain uses TRBV27 with TRBJ2-5; a weak D match, TRBD2 (6 bases). The CDR3 contains 13 residues. Germline CDR1 is MNHEY and CDR2 is SMNVEV (reference sequence). V lost 8 bases and J lost 5, with 15 bases in between. The CDR3 DNA reads TGTGCCAGCGCGGAGGGGAGAGGGGAGACCCAGTACTTC. Translating it yields CASAEGRGETQYF.

The chain has TRBV27 and TRBJ2-3; no firm D call. This CDR3 is 13 amino acids long. Germline CDR1 is MNHEY and CDR2 is SMNVEV (reference sequence). V dropped 2 bases and J dropped 6 bases, with 9 bases sitting between them. CDR3 sequence reads: CASSLASGDTQYF. The CDR3 DNA sequence: TGTGCCAGCAGTTTAGCCTCTGGGGATACGCAGTATTTT.

The chain carries TRBV9 and TRBJ2-7; no firm D call. V lost 5 bases, J lost 2 bases, and 11 bases lay in between. The germline V gene encodes CDR1 SGDLS and CDR2 YYNGEE. The CDR3 loop spans 13 amino acids. CDR3 DNA sequence: TGTGCCAGCAGTGCTACCGGAGCCTACGAGCAGTACTTC. Translating gives CASSATGAYEQYF.

This clone occurred once. This sequence joins TRBV28 and TRBJ1-2, with D hard to call. The CDR3 extends over 13 amino acids. Germline V gene data show CDR1 as MDHEN and CDR2 as SYDVKM. V was pared by 6 bases and J by 0 bases, with 8 bases between. CDR3 sequence (DNA): TGTGCCAGCAGATCAGATACTAACTATGGCTACACCTTC. Amino acids: CASRSDTNYGYTF.

The J gene is TRBJ2-7, the V gene TRBV4-3, with TRBD1 matching over 11 bases. This CDR3 region has 15 residues. Germline-derived CDR1 and CDR2 are LGHNA and YSLEER. Trimming cost V 5 bases and J 2 bases; bases outside gene matches: 5. The CDR3 here is CASSVDRGRPYEQYF. The CDR3 DNA reads TGCGCCAGCAGCGTGGACAGGGGGCGTCCCTACGAGCAGTACTTC.

This chain joins TRBV28 and TRBJ1-5; no clear D. The CDR3 covers 14 residues. Trimming removed 4 bases from V and 3 bases from J, with 10 bases in between. In germline, CDR1 is MDHEN, CDR2 SYDVKM. This chain's CDR3 is CASSSMRINQPQHF. CDR3 nucleotides: TGTGCCAGCAGTTCGATGAGGATCAATCAGCCCCAGCATTTT.

This chain links TRBV4-3 with TRBJ2-7, with TRBD1 matching 10 bases. Trimming cost V 4 bases and J 2 bases; bases outside gene matches: 2. Germline CDR1 reads LGHNA; CDR2 reads YSLEER. This CDR3 region has 14 residues. The CDR3 region has the DNA TGCGCCAGCAGCCTAGGACAGGGGGCCTACGAGCAGTACTTC. Encoded protein: CASSLGQGAYEQYF.

The chain joins TRBV5-6 to TRBJ2-1, with 13 bases fitting TRBD2. CDR1 and CDR2 (germline): SGHDT, YYEEEE. CDR3 size: 18 residues. Trimming removed 2 bases from V and 6 bases from J; junction bases left unmatched: 11. The CDR3 nucleotides read TGTGCCAGCAGCTTCGGGACTAGCGGGATCCGGAGGGGCAATGAGCAGTTCTTC. This codes for CASSFGTSGIRRGNEQFF.

The rearrangement joins TRBV5-1 to TRBJ1-2, with D unresolved. The ends were cut back, 4 bases at V and 0 bases at J, with 19 bases in the middle. From germline, CDR1 is SGHRS and CDR2 YFSETQ. This CDR3 has 17 residues. CDR3 nucleotide sequence: TGCGCCAGCAGCCCTGGACTACCCACTCAAGCTAACTATGGCTACACCTTC. Encoded protein: CASSPGLPTQANYGYTF.

The V gene is TRBV5-5, the J gene TRBJ2-5; D gene uncertain. In germline, CDR1 is SGHKS, CDR2 YYEKEE (reference sequence). The CDR3 contains 13 residues. Trimming left V 5 bases short and J 5 bases short, with 13 bases between. The DNA of the CDR3 is TGTGCCAGCAGTCAGATCGGGCATGAGACCCAGTACTTC. This gives the protein CASSQIGHETQYF.

This rearrangement joins TRBV28 to TRBJ2-4; 8 bases match TRBD2. Germline loops: CDR1 MDHEN, CDR2 SYDVKM. Losses at the gene ends were 7 bases for V and 0 bases for J; bases not matched to a gene: 14. This CDR3 is 18 amino acids long. The CDR3 sequence is CASKGASGFGGAKNIQYF. CDR3 in DNA: TGTGCCAGCAAAGGGGCTAGCGGGTTTGGGGGAGCCAAAAACATTCAGTACTTC.

This clone has just a few counts. The rearrangement uses TRBV7-9 and TRBJ2-3; D is possibly TRBD1 (5 bases). Trimming left V 6 bases short and J 6 bases short, with 16 bases between. The CDR3 covers 14 residues. The germline CDR1 and CDR2 sequences are SEHNR and FQNEAQ (reference sequence). CDR3 residues: CASRYEQAMDTQYF. In nucleotides, the CDR3 is TGTGCCAGCAGATACGAACAGGCGATGGATACGCAGTATTTT.

J is TRBJ2-5 and V is TRBV4-3; 10 bases line up with TRBD2. V dropped 4 bases and J dropped 5; count of bases not matched to a gene: 7. Germline CDR1 and CDR2: LGHNA and YSLEER. CDR3 length equals 15 residues. CDR3 coding DNA: TGCGCCAGCAGCCTCGGCCTAGCGGGAGTGGAGACCCAGTACTTC. This translates into CASSLGLAGVETQYF.

The V gene is TRBV27, the J gene TRBJ2-1, with 9 bases matching TRBD1. The CDR3 covers 15 residues. The V segment lost 3 bases and the J segment 7 bases; nucleotides outside the gene matches: 7. Germline V CDR1 and CDR2: MNHEY, SMNVEV (reference sequence). The CDR3 region has the DNA TGTGCCAGCAGTTTGTTTGGGGACAGGGTGAATGAGCAGTTCTTC. Its translation: CASSLFGDRVNEQFF.

There are a few counts of this clone. The chain recombines TRBV6-5 with TRBJ1-1, with TRBD1 as a possible D gene (5 bases). V lost 2 bases and J 2 bases, leaving 15 bases between the germline ends. There are 16 residues in the CDR3. CDR1 and CDR2 from the germline V gene are MNHEY and SVGAGI. The CDR3 DNA sequence: TGTGCCAGCAGTTACACCCTGGGGAGGGGCAACACTGAAGCTTTCTTT. Translating it yields CASSYTLGRGNTEAFF.

This chain connects TRBV7-2 to TRBJ1-1; D might be TRBD1 (5 bases). This CDR3 contains 12 residues. Trimming left V 5 bases short and J 3 bases short, with 7 bases between. Looked up from germline, CDR1 is SGHTA and CDR2 is FQGNSA. CDR3: CASSRGDTEAFF. As DNA, the CDR3 is TGTGCCAGCAGCCGGGGGGACACTGAAGCTTTCTTT.